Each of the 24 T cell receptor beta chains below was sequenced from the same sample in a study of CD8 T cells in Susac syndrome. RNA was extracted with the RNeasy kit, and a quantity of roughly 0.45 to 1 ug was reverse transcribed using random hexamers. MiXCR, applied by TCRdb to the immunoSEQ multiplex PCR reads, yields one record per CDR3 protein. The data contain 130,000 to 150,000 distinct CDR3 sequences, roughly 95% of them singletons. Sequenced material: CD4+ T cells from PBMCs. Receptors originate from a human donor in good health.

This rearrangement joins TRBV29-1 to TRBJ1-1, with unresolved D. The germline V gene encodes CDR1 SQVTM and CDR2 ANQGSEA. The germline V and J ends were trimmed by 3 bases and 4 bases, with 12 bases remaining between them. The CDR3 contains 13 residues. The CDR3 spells CSVDGGRGTEAFF. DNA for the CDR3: TGCAGCGTTGATGGTGGCCGAGGCACTGAAGCTTTCTTT. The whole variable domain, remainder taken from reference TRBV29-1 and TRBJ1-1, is SAVISQKPSRDICQRGTSLTIQCQVDSQVTMMFWYRQQPGQSLTLIATANQGSEATYESGFVIDKFPISRPNLTFSTLTVSNMSPEDSSIYLCSVDGGRGTEAFFGQGTRLTVV.

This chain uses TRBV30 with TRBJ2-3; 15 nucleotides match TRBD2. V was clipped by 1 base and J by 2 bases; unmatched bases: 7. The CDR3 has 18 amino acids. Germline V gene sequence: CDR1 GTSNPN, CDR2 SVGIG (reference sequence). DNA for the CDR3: TGTGCCTGGAGTGACCCGGGACTAGCGGGAGGACTCACAGATACGCAGTATTTT. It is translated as CAWSDPGLAGGLTDTQYF.

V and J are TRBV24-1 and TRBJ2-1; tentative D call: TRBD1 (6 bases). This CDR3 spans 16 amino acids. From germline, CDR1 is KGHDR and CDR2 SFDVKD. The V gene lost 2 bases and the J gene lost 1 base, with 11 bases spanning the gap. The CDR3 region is CATSDSQGLSYNEQFF. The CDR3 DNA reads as TGTGCCACCAGTGATTCACAGGGCCTTTCCTACAATGAGCAGTTCTTC.

The CDR3 nucleotides read TGTGCCAGCAGTTTATCGGGGGCCGCGGGTAATTTTGGCTACACCTTC. It specifies CASSLSGAAGNFGYTF. The V call is TRBV27, the J call TRBJ1-2; D is possibly TRBD1 (6 bases). CDR3 length equals 16 residues. Germline V CDR1 and CDR2: MNHEY, SMNVEV (reference sequence). V lost 0 bases, J lost 7 bases, and 18 bases lay in between.

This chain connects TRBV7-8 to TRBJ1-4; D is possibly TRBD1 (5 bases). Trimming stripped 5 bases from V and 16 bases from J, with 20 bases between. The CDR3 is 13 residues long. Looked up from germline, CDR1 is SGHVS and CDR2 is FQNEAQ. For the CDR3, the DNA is TGTGCCAGCAGCCCTTACGAAAGGGGAAAGGGGTTTTTT. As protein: CASSPYERGKGFF.

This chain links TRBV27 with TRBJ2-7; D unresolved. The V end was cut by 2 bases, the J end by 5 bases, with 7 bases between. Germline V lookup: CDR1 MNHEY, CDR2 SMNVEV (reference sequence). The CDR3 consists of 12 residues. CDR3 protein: CASSLGPNEQYF. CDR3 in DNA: TGTGCCAGCAGTTTAGGGCCGAACGAGCAGTACTTC.

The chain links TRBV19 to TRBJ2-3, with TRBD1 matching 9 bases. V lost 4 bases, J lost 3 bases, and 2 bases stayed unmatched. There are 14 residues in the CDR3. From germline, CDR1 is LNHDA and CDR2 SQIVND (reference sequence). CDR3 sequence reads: CASSNRGRTDTQYF. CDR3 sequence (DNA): TGTGCCAGTAGTAACAGGGGGCGTACAGATACGCAGTATTTT.

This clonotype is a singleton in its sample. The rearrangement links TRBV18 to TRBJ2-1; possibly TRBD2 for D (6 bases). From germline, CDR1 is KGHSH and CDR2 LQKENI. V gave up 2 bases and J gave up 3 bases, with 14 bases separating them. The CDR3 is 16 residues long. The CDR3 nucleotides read TGTGCCAGCTCACCAGTGTCGTCTAGCGACTACAATGAGCAGTTCTTC. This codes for CASSPVSSSDYNEQFF.

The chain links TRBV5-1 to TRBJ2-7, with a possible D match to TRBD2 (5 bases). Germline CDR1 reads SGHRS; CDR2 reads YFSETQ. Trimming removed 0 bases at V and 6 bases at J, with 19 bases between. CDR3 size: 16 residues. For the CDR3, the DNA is TGCGCCAGCAGCTTGGACCTCCAAGCGGCTCTGCGCGAGCAGTACTTC. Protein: CASSLDLQAALREQYF.

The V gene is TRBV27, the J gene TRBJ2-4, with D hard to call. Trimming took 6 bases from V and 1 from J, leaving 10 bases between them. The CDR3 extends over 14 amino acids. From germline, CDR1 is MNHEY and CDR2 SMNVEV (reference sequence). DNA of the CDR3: TGTGCCAGCAGCCCTAGGGTTGCCAAAAACATTCAGTACTTC. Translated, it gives CASSPRVAKNIQYF.

In DNA, the CDR3 is TGTGCCAGCAGTGGCCACCCCTTTCCGGAGACCCAGTACTTC. As protein: CASSGHPFPETQYF. This chain connects TRBV27 to TRBJ2-5, with D uncertain. This CDR3 has 14 residues. V dropped 5 bases and J dropped 5 bases, with 15 bases sitting between them. CDR1 is MNHEY, CDR2 SMNVEV, per germline (reference sequence).

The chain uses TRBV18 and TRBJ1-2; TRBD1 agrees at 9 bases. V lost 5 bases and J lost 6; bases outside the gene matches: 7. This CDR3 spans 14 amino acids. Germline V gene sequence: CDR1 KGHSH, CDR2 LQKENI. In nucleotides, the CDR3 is TGTGCCAGCTCATTCAAGACAGGGGGGGATGGCTACACCTTC. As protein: CASSFKTGGDGYTF.

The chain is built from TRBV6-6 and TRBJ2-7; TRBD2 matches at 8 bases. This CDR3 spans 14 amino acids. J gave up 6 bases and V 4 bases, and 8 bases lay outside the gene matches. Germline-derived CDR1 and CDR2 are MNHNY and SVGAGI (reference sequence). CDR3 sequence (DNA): TGTGCCAGCAGTTCGAGCGGGAGAATGGGCGAGCAGTACTTC. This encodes CASSSSGRMGEQYF.

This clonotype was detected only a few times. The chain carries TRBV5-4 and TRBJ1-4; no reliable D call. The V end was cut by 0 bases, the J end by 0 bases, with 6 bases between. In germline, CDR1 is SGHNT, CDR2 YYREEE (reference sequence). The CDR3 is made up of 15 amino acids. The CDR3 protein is CASSLAGTTNEKLFF. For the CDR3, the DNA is TGTGCCAGCAGCTTGGCGGGTACAACTAATGAAAAACTGTTTTTT.

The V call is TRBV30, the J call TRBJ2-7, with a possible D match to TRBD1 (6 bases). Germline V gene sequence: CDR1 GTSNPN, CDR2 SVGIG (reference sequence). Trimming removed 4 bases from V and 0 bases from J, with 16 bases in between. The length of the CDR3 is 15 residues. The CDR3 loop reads CAWKRDRQLSYEQYF. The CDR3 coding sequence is TGTGCCTGGAAAAGAGACAGGCAACTCTCCTACGAGCAGTACTTC.

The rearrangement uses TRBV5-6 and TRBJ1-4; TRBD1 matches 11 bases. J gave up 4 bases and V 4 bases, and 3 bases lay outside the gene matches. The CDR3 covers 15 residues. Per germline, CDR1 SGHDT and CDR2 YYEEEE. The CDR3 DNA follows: TGTGCCAGCAGCAAGGGACAGGGGGATAATGAAAAACTGTTTTTT. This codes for CASSKGQGDNEKLFF.

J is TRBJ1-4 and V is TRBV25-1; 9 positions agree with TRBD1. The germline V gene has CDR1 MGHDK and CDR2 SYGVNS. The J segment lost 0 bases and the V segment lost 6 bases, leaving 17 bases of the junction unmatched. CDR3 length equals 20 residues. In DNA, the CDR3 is TGTGCCAGCAGCAGTCCCGGGACAGGGCAACGGCCGTCAACTAATGAAAAACTGTTTTTT. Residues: CASSSPGTGQRPSTNEKLFF. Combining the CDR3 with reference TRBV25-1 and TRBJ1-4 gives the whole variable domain EADIYQTPRYLVIGTGKKITLECSQTMGHDKMYWYQQDPGMELHLIHYSYGVNSTEKGDLSSESTVSRIRTEHFPLTLESARPSHTSQYLCASSSPGTGQRPSTNEKLFFGSGTQLSVL.

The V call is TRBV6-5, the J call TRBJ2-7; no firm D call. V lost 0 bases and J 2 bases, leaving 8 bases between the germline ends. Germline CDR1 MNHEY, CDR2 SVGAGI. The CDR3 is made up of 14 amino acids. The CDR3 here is CASSYSGRTYEQYF. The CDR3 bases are TGTGCCAGCAGTTACTCTGGACGGACCTACGAGCAGTACTTC.

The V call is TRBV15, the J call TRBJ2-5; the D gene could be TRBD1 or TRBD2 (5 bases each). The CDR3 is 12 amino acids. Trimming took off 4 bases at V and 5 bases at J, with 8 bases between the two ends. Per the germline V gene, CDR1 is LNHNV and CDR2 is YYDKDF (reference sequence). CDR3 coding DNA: TGTGCCACCAGCATATGGGGGGAGACCCAGTACTTC. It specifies CATSIWGETQYF.

The CDR3 nucleotides are TGTGCCAGCACCCTTACAGGGGTGGCGGATACGCAGTATTTT. Amino acid sequence: CASTLTGVADTQYF. The chain uses TRBV7-9 and TRBJ2-3, with 7 bases that match TRBD1. The J segment lost 6 bases and the V segment lost 7 bases, leaving 10 bases of the junction unmatched. The CDR3 length is 14 residues. Germline V gene data show CDR1 as SEHNR and CDR2 as FQNEAQ (reference sequence).

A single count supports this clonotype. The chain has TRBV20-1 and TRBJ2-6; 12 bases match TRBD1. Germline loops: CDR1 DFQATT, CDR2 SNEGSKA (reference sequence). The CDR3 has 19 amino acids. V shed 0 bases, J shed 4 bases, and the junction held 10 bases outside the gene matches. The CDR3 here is CSARDWMGQGAPGANVLTF. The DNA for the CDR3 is TGCAGTGCTAGAGATTGGATGGGACAGGGGGCTCCAGGGGCCAACGTCCTGACTTTC.

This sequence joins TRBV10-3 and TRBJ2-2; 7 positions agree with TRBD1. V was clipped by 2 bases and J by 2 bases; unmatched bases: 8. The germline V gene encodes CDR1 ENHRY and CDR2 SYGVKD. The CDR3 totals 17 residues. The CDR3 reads CAISEVQGIRNTGELFF. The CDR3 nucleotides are TGTGCCATCAGTGAGGTACAGGGGATACGAAACACCGGGGAGCTGTTTTTT.

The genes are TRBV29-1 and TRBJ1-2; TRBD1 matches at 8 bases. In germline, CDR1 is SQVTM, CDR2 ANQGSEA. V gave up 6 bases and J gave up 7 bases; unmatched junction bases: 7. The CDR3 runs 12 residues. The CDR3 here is CSVATGGGGYTF. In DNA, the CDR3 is TGCAGCGTGGCTACAGGGGGGGGTGGCTACACCTTC.

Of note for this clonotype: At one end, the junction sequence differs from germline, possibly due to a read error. The CDR3 protein is CASSPAGQGTQYF. The CDR3 nucleotides read TGTGCCAGCTCACCGGCGGGGCAAGGGACCCAGTACTTC. The chain combines TRBV18 with TRBJ2-5, with D tentatively TRBD2 (6 bases). This CDR3 region has 13 residues. Germline CDR1 KGHSH, CDR2 LQKENI.